This T cell receptor (beta chain) was sequenced for a study of blood T cell repertoires in COVID-19. Looking at the study overall: Both acute and convalescent COVID-19 samples were obtained from the United States, Italy and Spain. From T cells, B-cell-depleted T cells, or PBMCs came the material, which was cDNA or gDNA.

Cohorts were assigned according to the clinical history that participants reported. This CDR3 spans 19 amino acids. V was clipped by 1 base and J by 1 base, with 23 bases between them. The V gene's germline CDR1 is KGHSH and CDR2 LQKENI. In the source study's methods: Estimation of nucleated cell counts was performed using reference gene primer amplification. Profiling relied on immunoSEQ multiplex PCR, and the TCRdb table lists in-frame clones only, not all of them. V and J calls plus clone size are reproduced from that table; the DNA served to infer D and trimming. In the table there are 340,000 or so clones, roughly 85% of which are singletons.

The sample was PBMCs or T cells enriched from blood (not recorded which). This sequence joins TRBV18 and TRBJ2-7; tentative D call: TRBD1 (7 bases). This clonotype originated in a woman between 35 and 50 years old with acute COVID-19. CDR3 DNA: TGTGCCAGCTCACCACTGTCAATGTCCCCCGGGGGACAGTCCTACGAGCAGTACTTC. Translated, it gives CASSPLSMSPGGQSYEQYF.